One sample yielded the 4 T cell receptor beta chains listed below, sequenced in a study of shared clonotypes between healthy human individuals. Assay used: immunoSEQ multiplex PCR; TCRdb lists only in-frame clones, some missing. The table shows roughly 500,000 clones, with approximately 80% occurring only once. The sample consisted of PBMCs. The receptors derive from a woman aged 40 to 50 in good health. Some clones in this sample may be carry-over from other donors' samples.

The chain couples TRBV2 to TRBJ1-1; a possible D gene is TRBD1 (6 bases). CDR1 is SNHLY and CDR2 is FYNNEI in the germline V gene. V lost 7 bases to trimming and J lost 2 bases, with 20 bases between them. The CDR3 is 16 amino acids. CDR3 residues: CASTPTRGGFNTEAFF. The CDR3 DNA is TGTGCCAGCACCCCCACTCGAGGGGGTTTTAACACTGAAGCTTTCTTT.

The J gene is TRBJ2-4, the V gene TRBV29-1; 10 nucleotides match TRBD1. Germline V lookup: CDR1 SQVTM, CDR2 ANQGSEA. The CDR3 consists of 13 residues. Trimming removed 6 bases from V and 6 bases from J; junction bases left unmatched: 5. CDR3 sequence: CSVTGTGANIQYF. The CDR3 DNA sequence: TGCAGCGTAACCGGGACAGGGGCAAACATTCAGTACTTC.

The CDR3 DNA reads TGTGCCAGCAGCGGGACTGTGAACACCGGGGAGCTGTTTTTT. Translation: CASSGTVNTGELFF. The gene calls are TRBV5-5 and TRBJ2-2; D is possibly TRBD2 (6 bases). Germline V lookup: CDR1 SGHKS, CDR2 YYEKEE (reference sequence). The CDR3 is 14 amino acids. V gave up 4 bases and J gave up 1 base, with 8 bases separating them.

This chain connects TRBV7-9 to TRBJ2-7; no definite D call. From germline, CDR1 is SEHNR and CDR2 FQNEAQ (reference sequence). The CDR3 has 15 amino acids. Deletions cut 1 base from V and 3 bases from J, with 13 bases between. The CDR3 nucleotides read TGTGCCAGCAGCTTAGTTCTGGGCAGCGACTACGAGCAGTACTTC. It codes for CASSLVLGSDYEQYF. The whole variable domain, remainder taken from reference TRBV7-9 and TRBJ2-7, is DTGVSQNPRHKITKRGQNVTFRCDPISEHNRLYWYRQTLGQGPEFLTYFQNEAQLEKSRLLSDRFSAERPKGSFSTLEIQRTEQGDSAMYLCASSLVLGSDYEQYFGPGTRLTVT.